This TCR beta chain was sequenced in a study of T cell responses to AZD1222 COVID-19 vaccine. Study-wide findings and caveats: Researchers report vaccine-associated CD4 TCRs spanning spike, with dominance at 160-218 and 743-854. Most donors were white British and more were female, and clonal diversity was possibly underestimated. The study reported that nearly half of spike-specific TCRs target unmutated variant regions.

Germline CDR1 is DFQATT and CDR2 is SNEGSKA (reference sequence). V lost 6 bases and J lost 3, with 8 bases in between. The CDR3 has 11 amino acids. The repertoire was sequenced with immunoSEQ multiplex PCR; TCRdb's copy has only in-frame clones and lacks some. The sample holds approximately 89,000 clones, 75% to 95% seen once. This clone has only one observation. Its antigen is not known. The clonotype comes from an adult who received the AZD1222 COVID-19 vaccine. This sequence joins TRBV20-1 and TRBJ1-2, with D uncertain. Sequences were derived from peripheral blood, sampled 28 days after the second AZD1222 dose. CDR3 nucleotide sequence: TGCAGTGCGCGCAGAGACTATGGCTACACCTTC. Translating gives CSARRDYGYTF.